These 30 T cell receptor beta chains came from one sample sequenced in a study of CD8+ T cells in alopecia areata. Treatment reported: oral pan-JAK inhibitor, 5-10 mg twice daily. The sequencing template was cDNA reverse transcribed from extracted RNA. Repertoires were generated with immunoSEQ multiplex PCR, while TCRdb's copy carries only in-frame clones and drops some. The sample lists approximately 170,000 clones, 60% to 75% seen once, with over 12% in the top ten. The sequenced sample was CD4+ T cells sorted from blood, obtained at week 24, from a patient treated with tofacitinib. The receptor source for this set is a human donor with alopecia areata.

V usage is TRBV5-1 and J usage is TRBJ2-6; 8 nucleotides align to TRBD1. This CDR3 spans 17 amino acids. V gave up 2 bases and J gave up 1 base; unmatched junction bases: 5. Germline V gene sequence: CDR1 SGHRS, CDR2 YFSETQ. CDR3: CASSFGTGNSGANVLTF. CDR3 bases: TGCGCCAGCAGCTTCGGGACAGGAAATTCTGGGGCCAACGTCCTGACTTTC.

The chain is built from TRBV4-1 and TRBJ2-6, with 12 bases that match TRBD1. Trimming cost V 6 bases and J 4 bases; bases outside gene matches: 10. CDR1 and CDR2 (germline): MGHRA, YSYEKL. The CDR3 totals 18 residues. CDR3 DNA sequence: TGCGCCAGCAGACCACCGGGACAGGGGGCGAAGGGGGCCAACGTCCTGACTTTC. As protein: CASRPPGQGAKGANVLTF.

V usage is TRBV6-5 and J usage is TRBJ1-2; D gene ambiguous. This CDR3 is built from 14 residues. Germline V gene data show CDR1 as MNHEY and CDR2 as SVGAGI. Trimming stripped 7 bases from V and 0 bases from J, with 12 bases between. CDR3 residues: CASINLRTNYGYTF. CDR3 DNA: TGTGCCAGCATTAACCTACGGACTAACTATGGCTACACCTTC.

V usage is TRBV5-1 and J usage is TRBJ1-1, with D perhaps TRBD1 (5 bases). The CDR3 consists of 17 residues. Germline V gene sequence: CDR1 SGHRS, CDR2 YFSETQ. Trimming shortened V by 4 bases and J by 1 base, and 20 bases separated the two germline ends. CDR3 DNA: TGCGCCAGCAGCCATCAGGGTTTTCACACAGGGAACACTGAAGCTTTCTTT. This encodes CASSHQGFHTGNTEAFF.

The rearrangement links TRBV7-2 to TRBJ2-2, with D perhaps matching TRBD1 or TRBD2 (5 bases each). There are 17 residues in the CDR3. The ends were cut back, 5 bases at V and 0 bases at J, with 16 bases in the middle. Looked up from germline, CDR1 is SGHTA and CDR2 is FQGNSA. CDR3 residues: CASSARVGGANTGELFF. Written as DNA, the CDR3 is TGTGCCAGCAGCGCACGAGTTGGGGGAGCGAACACCGGGGAGCTGTTTTTT. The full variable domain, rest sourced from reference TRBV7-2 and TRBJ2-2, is GAGVSQSPSNKVTEKGKDVELRCDPISGHTALYWYRQSLGQGLEFLIYFQGNSAPDKSGLPSDRFSAERTGGSVSTLTIQRTQQEDSAVYLCASSARVGGANTGELFFGEGSRLTVL.

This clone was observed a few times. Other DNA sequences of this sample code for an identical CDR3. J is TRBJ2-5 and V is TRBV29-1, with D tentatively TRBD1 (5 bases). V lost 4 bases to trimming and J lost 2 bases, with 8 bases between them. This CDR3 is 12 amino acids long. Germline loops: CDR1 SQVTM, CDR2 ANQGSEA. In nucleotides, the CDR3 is TGCAGCGTTGGGCAGGGACAAGAGACCCAGTACTTC. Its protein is CSVGQGQETQYF.

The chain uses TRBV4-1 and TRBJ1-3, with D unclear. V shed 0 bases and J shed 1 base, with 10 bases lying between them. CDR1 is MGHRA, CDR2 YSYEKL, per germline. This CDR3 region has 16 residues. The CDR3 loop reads CASSQDRAESGNTIYF. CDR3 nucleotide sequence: TGCGCCAGCAGCCAAGATCGCGCCGAATCTGGAAACACCATATATTTT.

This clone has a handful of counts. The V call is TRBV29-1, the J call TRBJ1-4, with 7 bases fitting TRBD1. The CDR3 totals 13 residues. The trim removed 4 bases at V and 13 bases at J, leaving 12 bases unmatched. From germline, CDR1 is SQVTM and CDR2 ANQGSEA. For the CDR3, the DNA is TGCAGCGTTGCTGGACAGGCGAGGGGGGGACTGTTTTTT. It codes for CSVAGQARGGLFF.

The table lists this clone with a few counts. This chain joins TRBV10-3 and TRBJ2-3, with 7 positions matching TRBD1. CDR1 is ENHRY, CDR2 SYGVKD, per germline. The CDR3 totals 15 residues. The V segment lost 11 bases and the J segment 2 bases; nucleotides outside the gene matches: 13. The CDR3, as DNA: TGTGCCCTACACAGGGGAGTGAGGTTCACAGATACGCAGTATTTT. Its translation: CALHRGVRFTDTQYF.

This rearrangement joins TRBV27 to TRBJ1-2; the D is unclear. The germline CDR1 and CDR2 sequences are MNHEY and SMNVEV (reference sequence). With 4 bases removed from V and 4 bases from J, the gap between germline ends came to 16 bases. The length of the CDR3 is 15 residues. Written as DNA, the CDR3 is TGTGCCAGCAGTTCGACACCTAACGAGGGCTATGGCTACACCTTC. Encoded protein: CASSSTPNEGYGYTF.

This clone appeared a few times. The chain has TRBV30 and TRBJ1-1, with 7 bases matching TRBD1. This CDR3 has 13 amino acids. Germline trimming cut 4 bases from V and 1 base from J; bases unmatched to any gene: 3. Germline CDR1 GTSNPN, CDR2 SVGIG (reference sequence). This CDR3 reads CAWKQGWNTEAFF. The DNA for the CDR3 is TGTGCCTGGAAACAGGGGTGGAACACTGAAGCTTTCTTT.

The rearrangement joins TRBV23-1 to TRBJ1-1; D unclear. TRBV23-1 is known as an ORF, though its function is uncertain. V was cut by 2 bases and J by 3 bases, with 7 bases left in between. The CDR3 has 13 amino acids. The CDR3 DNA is TGCGCCAGCAGTCAACACAAACACACTGAAGCTTTCTTT. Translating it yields CASSQHKHTEAFF.

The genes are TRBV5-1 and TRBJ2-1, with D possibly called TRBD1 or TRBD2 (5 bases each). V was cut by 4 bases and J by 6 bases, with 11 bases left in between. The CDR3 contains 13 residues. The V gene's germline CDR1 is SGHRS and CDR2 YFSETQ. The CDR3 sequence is CASSIGTLNEQFF. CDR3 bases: TGCGCCAGCAGCATCGGGACCCTCAATGAGCAGTTCTTC.

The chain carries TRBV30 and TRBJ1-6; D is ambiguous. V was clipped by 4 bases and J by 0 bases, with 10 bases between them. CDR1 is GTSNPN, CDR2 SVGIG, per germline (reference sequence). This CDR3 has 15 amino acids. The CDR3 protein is CAWTVGSSYNSPLHF. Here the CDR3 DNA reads TGTGCCTGGACCGTGGGAAGCTCCTATAATTCACCCCTCCACTTT.

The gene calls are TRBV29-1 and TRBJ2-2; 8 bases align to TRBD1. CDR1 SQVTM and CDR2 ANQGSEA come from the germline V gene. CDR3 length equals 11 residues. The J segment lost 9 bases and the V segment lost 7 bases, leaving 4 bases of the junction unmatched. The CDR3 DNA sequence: TGCAGCGGAGGACAGGGACGGGAGCTGTTTTTT. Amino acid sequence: CSGGQGRELFF.

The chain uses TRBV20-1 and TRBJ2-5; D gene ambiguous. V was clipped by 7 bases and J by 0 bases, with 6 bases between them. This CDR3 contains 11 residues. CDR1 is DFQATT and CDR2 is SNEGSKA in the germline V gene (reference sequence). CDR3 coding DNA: TGCAGTGGATCTAACCAAGAGACCCAGTACTTC. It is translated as CSGSNQETQYF.

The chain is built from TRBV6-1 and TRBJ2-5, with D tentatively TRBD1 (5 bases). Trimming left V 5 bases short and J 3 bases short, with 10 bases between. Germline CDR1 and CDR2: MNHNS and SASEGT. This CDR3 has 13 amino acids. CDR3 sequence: CASSRSTEETQYF. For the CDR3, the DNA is TGTGCCAGCAGTCGCTCGACAGAAGAGACCCAGTACTTC.

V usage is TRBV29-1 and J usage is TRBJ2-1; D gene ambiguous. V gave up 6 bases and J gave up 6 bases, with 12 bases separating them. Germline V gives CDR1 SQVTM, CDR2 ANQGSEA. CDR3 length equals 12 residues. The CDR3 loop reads CSVGGRFNEQFF. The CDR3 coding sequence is TGCAGCGTCGGTGGGCGGTTCAATGAGCAGTTCTTC.

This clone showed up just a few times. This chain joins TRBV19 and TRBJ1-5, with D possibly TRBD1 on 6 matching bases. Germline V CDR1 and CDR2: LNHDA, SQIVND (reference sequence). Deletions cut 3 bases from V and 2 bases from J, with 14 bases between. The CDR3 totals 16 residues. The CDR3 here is CASSIGGGAGNQPQHF. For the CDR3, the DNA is TGTGCCAGTAGTATTGGGGGGGGCGCCGGCAATCAGCCCCAGCATTTT.

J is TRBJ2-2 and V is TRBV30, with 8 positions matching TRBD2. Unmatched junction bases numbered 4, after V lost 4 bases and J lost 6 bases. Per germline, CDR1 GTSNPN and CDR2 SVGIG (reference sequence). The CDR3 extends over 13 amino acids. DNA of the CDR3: TGTGCCTGGATGGTGCGGGGGGCCGGGGAGCTGTTTTTT. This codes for CAWMVRGAGELFF.

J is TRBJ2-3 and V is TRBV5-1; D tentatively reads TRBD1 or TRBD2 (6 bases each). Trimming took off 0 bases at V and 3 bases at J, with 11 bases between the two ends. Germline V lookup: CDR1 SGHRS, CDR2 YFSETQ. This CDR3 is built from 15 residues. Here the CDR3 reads CASSLDGGQTDTQYF. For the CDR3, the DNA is TGCGCCAGCAGCTTGGATGGGGGGCAGACAGATACGCAGTATTTT.

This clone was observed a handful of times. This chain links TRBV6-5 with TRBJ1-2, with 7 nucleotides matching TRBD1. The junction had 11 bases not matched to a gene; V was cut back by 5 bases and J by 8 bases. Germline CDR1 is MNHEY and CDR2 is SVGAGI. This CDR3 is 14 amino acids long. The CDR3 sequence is CASSEGGTVQGYTF. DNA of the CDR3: TGTGCCAGCAGTGAAGGAGGGACAGTTCAAGGCTACACCTTC.

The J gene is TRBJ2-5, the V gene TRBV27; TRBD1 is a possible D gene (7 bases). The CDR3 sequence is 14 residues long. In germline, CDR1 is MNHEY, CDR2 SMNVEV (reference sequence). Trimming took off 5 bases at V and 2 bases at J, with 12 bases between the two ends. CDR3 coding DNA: TGTGCCAGCAGTGGAGGGACAGTGCAAGAGACCCAGTACTTC. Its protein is CASSGGTVQETQYF.

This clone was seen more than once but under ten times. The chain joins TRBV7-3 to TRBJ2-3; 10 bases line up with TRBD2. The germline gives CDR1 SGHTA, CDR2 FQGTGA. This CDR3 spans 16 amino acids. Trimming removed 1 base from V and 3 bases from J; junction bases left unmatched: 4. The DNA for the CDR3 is TGTGCCAGCAGCTTAAGTAGCGGGGGGAGGACAGATACGCAGTATTTT. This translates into CASSLSSGGRTDTQYF.

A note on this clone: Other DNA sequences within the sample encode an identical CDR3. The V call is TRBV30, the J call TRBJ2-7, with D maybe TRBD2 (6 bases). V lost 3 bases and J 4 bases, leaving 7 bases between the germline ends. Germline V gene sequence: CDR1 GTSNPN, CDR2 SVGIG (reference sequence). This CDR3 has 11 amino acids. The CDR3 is CAWSGTYEQYF. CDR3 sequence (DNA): TGTGCCTGGAGCGGGACTTACGAGCAGTACTTC. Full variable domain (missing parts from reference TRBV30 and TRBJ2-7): SQTIHQWPATLVQPVGSPLSLECTVEGTSNPNLYWYRQAAGRGLQLLFYSVGIGQISSEVPQNLSASRPQDRQFILSSKKLLLSDSGFYLCAWSGTYEQYFGPGTRLTVT.

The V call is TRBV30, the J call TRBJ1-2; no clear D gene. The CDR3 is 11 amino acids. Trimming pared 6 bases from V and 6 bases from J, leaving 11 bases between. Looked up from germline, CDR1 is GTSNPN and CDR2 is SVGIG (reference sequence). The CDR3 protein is CACIGQDGYTF. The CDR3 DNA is TGTGCCTGCATAGGGCAGGATGGCTACACCTTC. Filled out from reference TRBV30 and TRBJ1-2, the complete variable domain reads SQTIHQWPATLVQPVGSPLSLECTVEGTSNPNLYWYRQAAGRGLQLLFYSVGIGQISSEVPQNLSASRPQDRQFILSSKKLLLSDSGFYLCACIGQDGYTFGSGTRLTVV.

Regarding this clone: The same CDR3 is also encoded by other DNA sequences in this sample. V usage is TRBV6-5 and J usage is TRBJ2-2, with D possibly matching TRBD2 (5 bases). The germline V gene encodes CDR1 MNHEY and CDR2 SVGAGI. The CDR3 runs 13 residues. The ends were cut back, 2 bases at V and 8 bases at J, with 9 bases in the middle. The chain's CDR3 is CASSYRRVGELFF. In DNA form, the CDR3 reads TGTGCCAGCAGTTACCGGCGGGTGGGGGAGCTGTTTTTT.

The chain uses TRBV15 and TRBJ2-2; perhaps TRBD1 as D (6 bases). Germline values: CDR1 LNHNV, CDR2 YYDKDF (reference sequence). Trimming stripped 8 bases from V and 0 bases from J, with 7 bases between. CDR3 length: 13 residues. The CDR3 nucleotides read TGTGCCACCGGGGGCGCGAACACCGGGGAGCTGTTTTTT. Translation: CATGGANTGELFF.

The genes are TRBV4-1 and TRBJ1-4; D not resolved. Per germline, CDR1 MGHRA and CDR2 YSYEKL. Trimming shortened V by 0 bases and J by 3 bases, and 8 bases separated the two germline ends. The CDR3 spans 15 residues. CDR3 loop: CASSQERASNEKLFF. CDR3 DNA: TGCGCCAGCAGCCAAGAGAGGGCTTCTAATGAAAAACTGTTTTTT.

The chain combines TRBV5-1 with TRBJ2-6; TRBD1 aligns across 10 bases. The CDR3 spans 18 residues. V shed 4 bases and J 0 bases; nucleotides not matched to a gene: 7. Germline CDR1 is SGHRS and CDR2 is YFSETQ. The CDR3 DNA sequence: TGCGCCAGCAGCATTTCGGGACAGGGGCTCTCTGGGGCCAACGTCCTGACTTTC. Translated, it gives CASSISGQGLSGANVLTF.